This T cell receptor beta chain emerged from a study of vaccination effects on CD4 cells after COVID-19. Study background: The study obtained samples from a couple of convalescent patients 16 days and one week before vaccination.

Antigen-specific CD4+ T cell clonotypes were called by their expansion after viral peptide-pool culture in ViraFEST. Subsequent to a culture period of nine to ten days, CD4+ T cells were isolated. The infection with SARS-CoV-2 (confirmed by PCR) occurred in this person between March and December 2020. For this clone: Its specificity is not known.

TCRdb's copy holds only in-frame clones and misses some; the assay was immunoSEQ multiplex PCR. The sample holds some 19,000 clones; just under 75% are singletons and the top ten take about 40%. Trimming pared 5 bases from V and 6 bases from J, leaving 11 bases between. The CDR3 contains 13 residues. Germline CDR1 and CDR2: KGHDR and SFDVKD. This receptor was obtained from a human donor who had a prior SARS-CoV-2 infection. This specimen consisted of CD4+ T cells from PBMCs cultured with a peptide pool, obtained before COVID-19 vaccination. The chain uses TRBV24-1 and TRBJ2-3; D gene unclear. For the CDR3, the DNA is TGTGCCACCAGTGTTACCGTCCCCGATACGCAGTATTTT. Its translation: CATSVTVPDTQYF.